These 14 T cell receptor beta chains originate from one sample sequenced in a study of regulatory T cells in long-lasting Graves disease. The time point: newly diagnosed GD, antithyroid drugs for less than 3 months. Extracted PBMC RNA gave rise to the TCR library. According to the study, TCR beta libraries were built with iRepertoire HTBI primers and CDR3-region Arm-PCR. TCRdb recomputed calls from the multiplex PCR reads with MiXCR, one row per CDR3 protein. The data contain some 350,000 distinct CDR3 sequences, 15% to 20% of them singletons. Another study also made use of these data, one on T cells in Graves' hyperthyroidism and ophthalmopathy.

The sample here was peripheral blood mononuclear cells (PBMCs), taken at new diagnosis, from a patient treated with antithyroid drugs. Receptors originate from a young woman with Graves disease.

This clonotype was detected many times. The V and J genes are TRBV2 and TRBJ2-5, with 16 bases fitting TRBD2. V lost 5 bases and J lost 7; bases outside the gene matches: 10. Per the germline V gene, CDR1 is SNHLY and CDR2 is FYNNEI. CDR3 length: 17 residues. In DNA, the CDR3 is TGTGCCAGCAGTCCCGGGACTAGCGGGGGGGCCGGAGGGACCCAGTACTTC. Residues: CASSPGTSGGAGGTQYF.

This clonotype showed up many times. The V gene is TRBV5-1, the J gene TRBJ2-2; 8 positions match TRBD2. The CDR3 has 14 residues. Per germline, CDR1 SGHRS and CDR2 YFSETQ. V lost 4 bases, J lost 5 bases, and 4 bases stayed unmatched. Written as DNA, the CDR3 is TGCGCCAGCAGCCCGGGGGGGAGTACCGGGGAGCTGTTTTTT. It is translated as CASSPGGSTGELFF.

This clonotype was found a few times. The chain combines TRBV20-1 with TRBJ2-5; TRBD1 aligns across 9 bases. V was pared by 5 bases and J by 4 bases, with 8 bases of the junction left unmatched. The CDR3 runs 14 residues. Germline loops: CDR1 DFQATT, CDR2 SNEGSKA (reference sequence). CDR3 in DNA: TGCAGTGCTGACGGGACAGGGCCGGGAGAGACCCAGTACTTC. This encodes CSADGTGPGETQYF.

V gene TRBV20-1 combines with J gene TRBJ2-1; TRBD1 matches at 7 bases. The CDR3 runs to 14 residues. Trimming at V came to 6 bases and at J to 5 bases, leaving 10 bases not matched to a gene. The germline V gene encodes CDR1 DFQATT and CDR2 SNEGSKA (reference sequence). The CDR3 spells CSAQTGIYDNEQFF. Here the CDR3 DNA reads TGCAGTGCCCAGACAGGGATTTACGACAATGAGCAGTTCTTC.

The sample holds many counts of this clonotype. The V and J genes are TRBV6-5 and TRBJ2-3; a weak D match, TRBD1 (6 bases). The CDR3 is made up of 16 amino acids. The V end lost 4 bases, the J end lost 5 bases, and 19 bases lay between the germline ends. CDR1 MNHEY and CDR2 SVGAGI come from the germline V gene. CDR3 in amino acids: CASSSRQGQVKDTQYF. The CDR3 nucleotides are TGTGCCAGCAGTTCTAGGCAGGGGCAAGTAAAAGATACGCAGTATTTT.

This clonotype showed up many times. The chain combines TRBV7-9 with TRBJ2-2, with TRBD1 identical over 7 bases. This CDR3 is built from 15 residues. Per germline, CDR1 SEHNR and CDR2 FQNEAQ (reference sequence). V lost 3 bases, J lost 0 bases, and 1 base stayed unmatched. CDR3 amino acids: CASSLGQPNTGELFF. For the CDR3, the DNA is TGTGCCAGCAGCTTGGGACAGCCGAACACCGGGGAGCTGTTTTTT.

The chain links TRBV30 to TRBJ1-1; D is undetermined. Germline CDR1 and CDR2: GTSNPN and SVGIG (reference sequence). The CDR3 spans 14 residues. V was cut by 4 bases and J by 1 base, with 13 bases left in between. CDR3 sequence reads: CAWMRAPGNTEAFF. CDR3 sequence (DNA): TGTGCCTGGATGAGGGCTCCGGGGAACACTGAAGCTTTCTTT.

The chain uses TRBV9 and TRBJ2-2; D ambiguous. From germline, CDR1 is SGDLS and CDR2 YYNGEE. The CDR3 sequence is 16 residues long. V was pared by 1 base and J by 7 bases, with 17 bases between. The CDR3, as DNA: TGTGCCAGCAGCGTACAACCCCCCTCGGGCGGCGGGGAGCTGTTTTTT. Translating gives CASSVQPPSGGGELFF.

V and J are TRBV28 and TRBJ2-7; tentative D call: TRBD1 (6 bases). V was trimmed by 6 bases and J by 5 bases, leaving 20 bases between them. Germline CDR1 and CDR2: MDHEN and SYDVKM. The CDR3 spans 15 residues. CDR3 sequence reads: CASSPLGQGSDEQYF. CDR3 in DNA: TGTGCCAGCAGCCCCCTCGGGCAGGGGTCGGACGAGCAGTACTTC.

J is TRBJ2-5 and V is TRBV2; 7 positions match TRBD2. CDR1 is SNHLY and CDR2 is FYNNEI in the germline V gene. The junction had 3 bases not matched to a gene; V was cut back by 1 base and J by 1 base. This CDR3 is 15 amino acids long. The CDR3 here is CASSEVLAAQETQYF. DNA for the CDR3: TGTGCCAGCAGTGAAGTGCTAGCGGCCCAAGAGACCCAGTACTTC.

The V call is TRBV5-4, the J call TRBJ2-5; TRBD2 is a possible D gene (5 bases). The V and J ends lost 6 bases and 4 bases respectively, with 10 bases between them. This CDR3 spans 12 amino acids. Germline lookup yields CDR1 SGHNT and CDR2 YYREEE (reference sequence). CDR3 in DNA: TGTGCCAGCAACCCCGCGGGAGAGACCCAGTACTTC. Residues: CASNPAGETQYF.

This clonotype was seen many times. This chain links TRBV29-1 with TRBJ1-4; TRBD1 matches 9 bases. There are 15 residues in the CDR3. J gave up 7 bases and V 2 bases, and 8 bases lay outside the gene matches. In germline, CDR1 is SQVTM, CDR2 ANQGSEA. CDR3 protein: CSVETAGQGGEKLFF. The CDR3 nucleotides are TGCAGCGTTGAAACGGCGGGACAGGGAGGTGAAAAACTGTTTTTT.

This clonotype was counted many times. V and J are TRBV2 and TRBJ2-7; 13 bases are shared with TRBD2. The CDR3 has 13 residues. Germline V gene data show CDR1 as SNHLY and CDR2 as FYNNEI. Germline trimming cut 10 bases from V and 6 bases from J; bases unmatched to any gene: 6. The CDR3 spells CATTGTSGIEQYF. The CDR3 nucleotides read TGTGCCACCACCGGGACTAGCGGGATCGAGCAGTACTTC. Full variable domain (rest looked up from reference TRBV2 and TRBJ2-7): EPEVTQTPSHQVTQMGQEVILRCVPISNHLYFYWYRQILGQKVEFLVSFYNNEISEKSEIFDDQFSVERPDGSNFTLKIRSTKLEDSAMYFCATTGTSGIEQYFGPGTRLTVT.

In this sample, this clonotype turned up many times. This chain connects TRBV6-1 to TRBJ1-2, with D tentatively TRBD1 (6 bases). From germline, CDR1 is MNHNS and CDR2 SASEGT. The CDR3 sequence is 16 residues long. With 3 bases removed from V and 4 bases from J, the gap between germline ends came to 18 bases. CDR3 sequence: CASSEDYRVVGYGYTF. The CDR3 region has the DNA TGTGCCAGCAGTGAGGACTACAGGGTCGTGGGCTATGGCTACACCTTC.